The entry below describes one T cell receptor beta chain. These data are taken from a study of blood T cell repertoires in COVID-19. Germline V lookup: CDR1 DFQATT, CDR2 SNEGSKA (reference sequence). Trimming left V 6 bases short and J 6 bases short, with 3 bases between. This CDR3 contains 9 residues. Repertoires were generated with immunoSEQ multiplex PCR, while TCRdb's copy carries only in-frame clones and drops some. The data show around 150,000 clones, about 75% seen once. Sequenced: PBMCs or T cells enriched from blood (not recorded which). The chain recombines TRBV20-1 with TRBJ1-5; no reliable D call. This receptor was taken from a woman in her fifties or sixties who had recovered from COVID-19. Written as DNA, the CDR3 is TGCAGTGCCGGTCAGCCCCAGCATTTT. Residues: CSAGQPQHF.